This is a list of T cell receptor beta chains from one sample in a study of CD8 T cells in Susac syndrome. TCRdb analysed the immunoSEQ multiplex PCR reads with MiXCR anew, one entry per CDR3 protein. The table records roughly 400,000 distinct CDR3 sequences, approximately 89% of them present only once. The specimen was CD8+ T cells from PBMCs. These receptors all stem from a human donor with multiple sclerosis. Both conserved end residues are part of each CDR3. A D gene is named only where the DNA matches it firmly. Some rows have no size entry. The others give once, few or many, or a class for an expanded clone.

size	length	V	D	J	CDR3	DNA
.	14	TRBV3-1	.	TRBJ2-7	CASSQDPASAEQYF	TGTGCCAGCAGCCAAGATCCGGCGTCGGCCGAGCAGTACTTC
.	22	TRBV11-1	TRBD2	TRBJ2-7	CASSLGFWPGLAGGSLPYEQYF	TGTGCCAGCAGCTTAGGTTTTTGGCCGGGACTAGCGGGGGGATCCCTCCCCTACGAGCAGTACTTC
.	15	TRBV20-1	.	TRBJ2-7	CSALWDRETVYEQYF	TGCAGTGCTCTATGGGACCGGGAAACTGTCTACGAGCAGTACTTC
.	13	TRBV25-1	.	TRBJ2-2	CASSAWSTGELFF	TGTGCCAGCAGTGCATGGAGCACCGGGGAGCTGTTTTTT
.	13	TRBV4-1	.	TRBJ1-1	CASSHGRGTEAFF	TGCGCCAGCAGCCACGGAAGGGGAACTGAAGCTTTCTTT
.	16	TRBV7-9	.	TRBJ1-3	CASSFPGISSGNTIYF	TGTGCCAGCAGCTTCCCCGGGATTTCCTCTGGAAACACCATATATTTT
.	14	TRBV5-6	.	TRBJ1-5	CASSLAGSAEPQHF	TGTGCCAGCAGCTTGGCCGGGTCTGCGGAGCCCCAGCATTTT
.	17	TRBV11-3	.	TRBJ2-6	CASSLGDGSSGANVLTF	TGTGCCAGCAGCTTAGGGGACGGCAGCTCTGGGGCCAACGTCCTGACTTTC
.	16	TRBV10-2	.	TRBJ1-1	CASSDNRDTLNTEAFF	TGCGCCAGCAGTGATAATAGGGACACATTAAACACTGAAGCTTTCTTT
.	18	TRBV19	TRBD1	TRBJ1-1	CASSRPMGTESMNTEAFF	TGTGCCAGTAGTAGGCCCATGGGGACAGAAAGCATGAACACTGAAGCTTTCTTT
.	12	TRBV6-5	.	TRBJ2-7	CASSYRDHEQYF	TGTGCCAGCAGTTATCGAGATCACGAGCAGTACTTC
.	13	TRBV27	.	TRBJ2-7	CASSLSGTSEQYF	TGTGCCAGCAGTTTATCGGGGACCTCCGAGCAGTACTTC
.	19	TRBV11-2	TRBD2	TRBJ2-6	CASSGEGTSNKSRANVLTF	TGTGCCAGCAGCGGGGAGGGAACAAGCAACAAAAGTCGGGCCAACGTCCTGACTTTC
once	15	TRBV12-3/TRBV12-4	TRBD1	TRBJ1-1	CASSVGQGWNTEAFF	TGTGCCAGCAGTGTCGGACAGGGTTGGAACACTGAAGCTTTCTTT
.	15	TRBV6-5	.	TRBJ1-5	CASSYSMDGDQPQHF	TGTGCCAGCAGTTACTCGATGGACGGAGATCAGCCCCAGCATTTT
.	16	TRBV11-2	TRBD2	TRBJ2-3	CASSLGPSGGTDTQYF	TGTGCCAGCAGCTTAGGCCCAAGCGGGGGCACAGATACGCAGTATTTT
.	15	TRBV6-1	.	TRBJ2-7	CASSEGQDRPYEQYF	TGTGCCAGCAGTGAAGGGCAGGACCGTCCCTACGAGCAGTACTTC
.	15	TRBV27	TRBD1	TRBJ1-1	CASSLSGQGADEAFF	TGTGCCAGCAGTTTAAGTGGGCAGGGGGCTGATGAAGCTTTCTTT
.	16	TRBV6-6	TRBD1	TRBJ2-3	CASSYSADRGRDTQYF	TGTGCCAGCAGTTACTCGGCGGACAGGGGAAGAGATACGCAGTATTTT
.	15	TRBV18	TRBD1	TRBJ1-1	CASSPTGALNTEAFF	TGTGCCAGCTCACCCACAGGGGCCCTGAACACTGAAGCTTTCTTT
.	14	TRBV5-1	.	TRBJ2-2	CASSLVDYTGELFF	TGCGCCAGCAGCTTGGTGGATTACACCGGGGAGCTGTTTTTT